This T cell receptor beta chain came from a study of shared clonotypes between healthy human individuals. Sorted-subset replicate PCR reactions contained 150 to 200 ng DNA, corresponding to tens of thousands of T cell genomes. Assay used: immunoSEQ multiplex PCR; TCRdb lists only in-frame clones, some missing. This sample has approximately 1.4 million clones, with 95% to 99% found just once. Broader study findings: Around 5% of naive CD4 clonotypes were common to several donors. Generation probability values for non-shared clonotypes were lower than those for clonotypes shared by all four donors.

V shed 4 bases and J 4 bases; nucleotides not matched to a gene: 1. The CDR3 loop spans 13 amino acids. CDR1 and CDR2 from the germline V gene are MNHEY and SMNVEV (reference sequence). Comments on this clone: The antigen remains unidentified.

This rearrangement joins TRBV27 to TRBJ1-5, with 7 bases lining up with TRBD1. The sample consisted of naive CD4+ T cells sorted from blood. The sample's subset: CD45RA+ positively selected. The TCR comes from a man under 40 in good health. The CDR3, as DNA: TGTGCCAGCAGTTACAGGGGAAATCAGCCCCAGCATTTT. Translated, it gives CASSYRGNQPQHF.